A single sample is the source of the 9 T cell receptor beta chains below, sequenced in a study of blood T cell repertoires in COVID-19. The method was immunoSEQ multiplex PCR; TCRdb's version includes in-frame clones alone and lacks a portion of them. The sample holds hundreds of thousands of clones, around nine tenths seen once. Sequencing was done on a sample of peripheral blood. These receptors originate from a man aged 55 to 69 who had recovered from COVID-19.

J is TRBJ2-3 and V is TRBV3-1 (or the pseudogene TRBV3-2); D gene ambiguous. The germline V gene has CDR1 LGHDT and CDR2 YNNKEL (reference sequence). The V and J ends lost 0 bases and 2 bases respectively, with 9 bases between them. The CDR3 runs to 15 residues. The CDR3 DNA reads TGTGCCAGCAGCCAAGAGAGCCACCCCACAGATACGCAGTATTTT. It yields the protein CASSQESHPTDTQYF.

The V call is TRBV5-6, the J call TRBJ2-4; no definite D call. From germline, CDR1 is SGHDT and CDR2 YYEEEE. The V and J ends lost 0 bases and 6 bases respectively, with 13 bases between them. The CDR3 totals 15 residues. DNA of the CDR3: TGTGCCAGCAGCTTGGGTTTTTCTTCGGGAAACATTCAGTACTTC. Protein sequence: CASSLGFSSGNIQYF.

The chain has TRBV19 and TRBJ2-2; the D gene is possibly TRBD1 (5 bases). Trimming stripped 7 bases from V and 3 bases from J, with 18 bases between. The CDR3 runs to 16 residues. Germline V gene data show CDR1 as LNHDA and CDR2 as SQIVND (reference sequence). CDR3: CASTTQGARDTGELFF. The CDR3 region has the DNA TGTGCCAGTACGACCCAAGGGGCTCGGGACACCGGGGAGCTGTTTTTT. The entire variable domain, with the rest obtained from reference TRBV19 and TRBJ2-2, is as follows: DGGITQSPKYLFRKEGQNVTLSCEQNLNHDAMYWYRQDPGQGLRLIYYSQIVNDFQKGDIAEGYSVSREKKESFPLTVTSAQKNPTAFYLCASTTQGARDTGELFFGEGSRLTVL.

This clone was observed a single time. This chain links TRBV9 with TRBJ2-3; possibly TRBD2 for D (6 bases). CDR3 length: 16 residues. Trimming shortened V by 3 bases and J by 2 bases, and 16 bases separated the two germline ends. The germline V gene has CDR1 SGDLS and CDR2 YYNGEE. In DNA, the CDR3 is TGTGCCAGCAGCGCCGCCGGGTCGGGAGCCACAGATACGCAGTATTTT. Translated, it gives CASSAAGSGATDTQYF. Based on the CDR3 plus reference TRBV9 and TRBJ2-3, the full variable domain is DSGVTQTPKHLITATGQRVTLRCSPRSGDLSVYWYQQSLDQGLQFLIQYYNGEERAKGNILERFSAQQFPDLHSELNLSSLELGDSALYFCASSAAGSGATDTQYFGPGTRLTVL.

V is TRBV11-1 and J is TRBJ1-4; no reliable D call. Between the trimmed V and J ends, which lost 8 bases and 5 bases, there was a span of 12 bases. The germline V gene encodes CDR1 SGHAT and CDR2 FQDESV (reference sequence). The length of the CDR3 is 13 residues. CDR3 DNA: TGTGCCAGCTCCCGTGGCCGAAATGAAAAACTGTTTTTT. This translates into CASSRGRNEKLFF.

The chain carries TRBV19 and TRBJ1-2; D gene unclear. The CDR3 covers 14 residues. V was trimmed by 5 bases and J by 4 bases, leaving 14 bases between them. In germline, CDR1 is LNHDA, CDR2 SQIVND (reference sequence). Written as DNA, the CDR3 is TGTGCCAGTAGTTCCCAGGCCAAGATCTATGGCTACACCTTC. It translates to CASSSQAKIYGYTF.

V is TRBV7-2 and J is TRBJ2-7; 9 bases match TRBD1. Germline V lookup: CDR1 SGHTA, CDR2 FQGNSA. The CDR3 spans 16 residues. V shed 1 base, J shed 2 bases, and the junction held 6 bases outside the gene matches. The chain's CDR3 is CASSLEGTGPTYEQYF. The DNA for the CDR3 is TGTGCCAGCAGCTTAGAGGGGACAGGGCCCACCTACGAGCAGTACTTC.

V gene TRBV6-5 combines with J gene TRBJ1-1; D call uncertain. Germline loops: CDR1 MNHEY, CDR2 SVGAGI. Trimming took off 5 bases at V and 2 bases at J, with 9 bases between the two ends. The CDR3 totals 13 residues. The CDR3 loop reads CASSRDPNTEAFF. The CDR3, as DNA: TGTGCCAGCAGTCGGGATCCTAACACTGAAGCTTTCTTT.

The V and J genes are TRBV5-6 and TRBJ1-6; D is ambiguous. The CDR3 has 15 residues. Germline loops: CDR1 SGHDT, CDR2 YYEEEE. Deletions cut 6 bases from V and 0 bases from J, with 10 bases between. The CDR3 region is CASTIRGSYNSPLHF. In nucleotides, the CDR3 is TGTGCCAGCACCATAAGAGGCTCCTATAATTCACCCCTCCACTTT.